This TCR beta chain emerged from a study of CD8 T cells in Susac syndrome. Peripheral blood CD8+ and CD4+ T cells were profiled by TCR beta sequencing. Healthy donors constituted the controls, which were matched for age and sex. Reverse transcription of about 0.45 to 1 ug RNA was carried out with random hexamers. Amplification of TCR beta CDR3 by immunoSEQ multiplex PCR spanned 54 Vbeta and 13 Jbeta. Using its own MiXCR run on the immunoSEQ multiplex PCR reads, TCRdb lists one record per CDR3 protein. The top ten clones hold roughly 0.13% of a sample with roughly 180,000 distinct CDR3 sequences, over 85% of them seen once. The CDR3 length is 15 residues. With 6 bases clipped from V and 1 base from J, the junction kept 5 bases outside the gene matches. Germline V gives CDR1 MNHEY, CDR2 SVGEGT.

The rearrangement joins TRBV6-2 or TRBV6-3 to TRBJ2-1, with 8 bases that match TRBD2. The material sequenced was CD4+ T cells from PBMCs. The sequence derives from a human donor in good health. CDR3 amino acids: CASRGSGGSYNEQFF. The CDR3 nucleotides are TGTGCCAGCAGAGGGAGCGGGGGTTCCTACAATGAGCAGTTCTTC.